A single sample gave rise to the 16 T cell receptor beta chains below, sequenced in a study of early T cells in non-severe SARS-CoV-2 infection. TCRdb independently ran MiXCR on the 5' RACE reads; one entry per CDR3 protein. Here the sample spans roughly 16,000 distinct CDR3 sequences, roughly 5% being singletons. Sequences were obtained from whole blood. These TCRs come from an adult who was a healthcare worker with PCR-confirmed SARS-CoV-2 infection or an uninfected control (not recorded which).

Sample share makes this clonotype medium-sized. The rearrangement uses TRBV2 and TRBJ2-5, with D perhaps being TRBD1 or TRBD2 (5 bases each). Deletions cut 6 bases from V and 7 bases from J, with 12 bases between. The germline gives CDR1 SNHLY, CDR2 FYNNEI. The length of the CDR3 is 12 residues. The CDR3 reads CASSPGPSTQYF. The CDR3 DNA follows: TGTGCCAGCAGCCCGGGACCCTCGACCCAGTACTTC.

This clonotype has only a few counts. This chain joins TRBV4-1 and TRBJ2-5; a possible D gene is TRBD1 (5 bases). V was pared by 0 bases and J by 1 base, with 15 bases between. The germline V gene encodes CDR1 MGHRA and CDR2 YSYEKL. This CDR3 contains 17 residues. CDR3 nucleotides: TGCGCCAGCAGCCAAGATCCGAGCGAGACAGCCCAAGAGACCCAGTACTTC. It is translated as CASSQDPSETAQETQYF.

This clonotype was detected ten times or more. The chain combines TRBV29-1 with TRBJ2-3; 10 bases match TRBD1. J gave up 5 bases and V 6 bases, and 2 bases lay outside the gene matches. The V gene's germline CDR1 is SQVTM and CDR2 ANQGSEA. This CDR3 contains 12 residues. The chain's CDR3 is CSVDRGQDTQYF. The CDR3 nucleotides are TGCAGCGTAGACAGGGGGCAAGATACGCAGTATTTT.

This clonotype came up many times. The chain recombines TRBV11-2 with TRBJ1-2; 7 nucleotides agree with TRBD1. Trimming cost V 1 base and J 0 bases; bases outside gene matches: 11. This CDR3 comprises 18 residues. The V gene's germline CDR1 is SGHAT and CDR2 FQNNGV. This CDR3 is CASSLAPRDSPPNYGYTF. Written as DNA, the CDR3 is TGTGCCAGCAGCTTAGCTCCCCGGGACAGCCCTCCTAACTATGGCTACACCTTC. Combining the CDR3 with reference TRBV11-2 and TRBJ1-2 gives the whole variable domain EAGVAQSPRYKIIEKRQSVAFWCNPISGHATLYWYQQILGQGPKLLIQFQNNGVVDDSQLPKDRFSAERLKGVDSTLKIQPAKLEDSAVYLCASSLAPRDSPPNYGYTFGSGTRLTVV.

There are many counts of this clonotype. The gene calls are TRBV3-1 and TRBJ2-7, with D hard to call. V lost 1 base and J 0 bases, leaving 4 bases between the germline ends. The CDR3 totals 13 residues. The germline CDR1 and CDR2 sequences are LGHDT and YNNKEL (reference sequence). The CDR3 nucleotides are TGTGCCAGCAGCCAAGGGAACTCCTACGAGCAGTACTTC. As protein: CASSQGNSYEQYF.

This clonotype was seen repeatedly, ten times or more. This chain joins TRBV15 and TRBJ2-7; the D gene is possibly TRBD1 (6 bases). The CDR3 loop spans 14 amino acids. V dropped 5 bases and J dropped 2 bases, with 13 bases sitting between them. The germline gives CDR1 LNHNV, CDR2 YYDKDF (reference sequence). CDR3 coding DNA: TGTGCCACCAGCCTTGACAGGACCGCCTACGAGCAGTACGTC. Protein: CATSLDRTAYEQYV.

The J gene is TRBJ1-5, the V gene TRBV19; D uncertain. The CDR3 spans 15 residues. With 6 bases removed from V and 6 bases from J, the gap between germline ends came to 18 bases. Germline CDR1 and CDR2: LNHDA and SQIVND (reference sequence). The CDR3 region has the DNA TGTGCCAGTAGCCTAGGAGGAGGTGCAACTCAGCCCCAGCATTTT. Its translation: CASSLGGGATQPQHF.

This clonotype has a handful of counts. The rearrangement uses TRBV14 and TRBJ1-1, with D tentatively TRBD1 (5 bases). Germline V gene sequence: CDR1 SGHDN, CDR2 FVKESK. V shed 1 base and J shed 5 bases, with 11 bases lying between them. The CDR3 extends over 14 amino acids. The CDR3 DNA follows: TGTGCCAGCAGCCAAGGAATCGGGGGGACTGAAGCTTTCTTT. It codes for CASSQGIGGTEAFF.

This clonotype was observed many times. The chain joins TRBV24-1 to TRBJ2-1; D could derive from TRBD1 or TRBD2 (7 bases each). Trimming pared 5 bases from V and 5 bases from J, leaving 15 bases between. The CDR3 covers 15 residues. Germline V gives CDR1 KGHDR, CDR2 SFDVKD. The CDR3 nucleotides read TGTGCCACCAGTGGGGGGGGGACAGCAAACAATGAGCAGTTCTTC. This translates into CATSGGGTANNEQFF.

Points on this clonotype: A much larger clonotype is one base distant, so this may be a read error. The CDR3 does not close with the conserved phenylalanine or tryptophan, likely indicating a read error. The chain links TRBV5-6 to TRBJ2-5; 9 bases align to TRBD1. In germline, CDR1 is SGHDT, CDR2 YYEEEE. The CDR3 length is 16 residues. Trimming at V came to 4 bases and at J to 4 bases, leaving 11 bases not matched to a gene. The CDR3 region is CASSVRDRDWRETQYL. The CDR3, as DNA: TGTGCCAGCAGCGTCCGGGACAGGGATTGGCGAGAGACCCAGTACCTC.

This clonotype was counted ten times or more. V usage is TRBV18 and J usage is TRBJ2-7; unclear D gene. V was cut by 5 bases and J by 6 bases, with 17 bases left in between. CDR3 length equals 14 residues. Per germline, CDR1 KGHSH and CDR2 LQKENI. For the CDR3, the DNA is TGTGCCAGCTCATTTATTAACTTCCTTGGCGAGCAGTACTTC. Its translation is CASSFINFLGEQYF.

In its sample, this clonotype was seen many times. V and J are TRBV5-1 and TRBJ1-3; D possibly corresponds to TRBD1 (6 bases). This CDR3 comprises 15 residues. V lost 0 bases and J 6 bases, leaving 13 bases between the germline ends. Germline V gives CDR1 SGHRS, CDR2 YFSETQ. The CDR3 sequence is CASSLGTGNLNTIYF. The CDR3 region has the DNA TGCGCCAGCAGCTTGGGAACAGGGAACTTAAACACCATATATTTT.

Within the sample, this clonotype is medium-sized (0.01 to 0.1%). The CDR3 DNA reads TGTGCCAGCAGTGAGCGCAGGACAGGGTCCGCCGAGCAGTACGTC. Translation gives CASSERRTGSAEQYV. The chain recombines TRBV2 with TRBJ2-7, with TRBD1 identical over 8 bases. V lost 3 bases, J lost 6 bases, and 10 bases stayed unmatched. Germline CDR1 reads SNHLY; CDR2 reads FYNNEI. This CDR3 has 15 residues.

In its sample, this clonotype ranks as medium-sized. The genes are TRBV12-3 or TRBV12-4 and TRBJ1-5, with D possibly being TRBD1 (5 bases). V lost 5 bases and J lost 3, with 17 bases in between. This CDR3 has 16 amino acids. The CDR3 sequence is CASSRGGTGFNQPQHF. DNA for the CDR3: TGTGCCAGCAGTCGCGGAGGGACGGGTTTCAATCAGCCCCAGCATTTT.

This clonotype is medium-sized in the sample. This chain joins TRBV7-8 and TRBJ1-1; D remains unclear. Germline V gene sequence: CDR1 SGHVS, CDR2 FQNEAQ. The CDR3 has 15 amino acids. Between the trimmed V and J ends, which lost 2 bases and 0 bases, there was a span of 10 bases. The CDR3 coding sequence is TGTGCCAGCAGCTTATTCAGCAAAATGAACACTGAAGCTTTCTTT. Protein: CASSLFSKMNTEAFF.

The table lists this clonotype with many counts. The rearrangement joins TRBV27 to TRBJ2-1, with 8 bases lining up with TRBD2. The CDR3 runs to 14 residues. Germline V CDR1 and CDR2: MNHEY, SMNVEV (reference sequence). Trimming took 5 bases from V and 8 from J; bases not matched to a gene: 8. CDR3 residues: CASSGLAGVDEQFF. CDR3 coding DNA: TGTGCCAGCAGTGGGCTAGCGGGTGTGGATGAGCAGTTCTTC.